This passage covers 19 T cell receptor beta chains from one sample sequenced in a study of cytomegalovirus exposure and HLA in healthy donors. The PCR employed 60 Vbeta primers together with 13 Jbeta primers. Using immunoSEQ multiplex PCR, the repertoire was profiled, and TCRdb retains in-frame clones only, with some absent. The data hold 120,000 to 150,000 clones, with approximately 79% observed a single time. Material for sequencing was PBMCs. These receptors originate from a female donor in good health and CMV-seronegative.

The CDR3 sequence is CASSSGQGISYNEQFF. CDR3 sequence (DNA): TGTGCCAGCAGTTCGGGACAGGGGATCTCCTACAATGAGCAGTTCTTC. The chain recombines TRBV27 with TRBJ2-1; 10 bases are shared with TRBD1. V was pared by 4 bases and J by 0 bases, with 3 bases of the junction left unmatched. The CDR3 length is 16 residues. Germline loops: CDR1 MNHEY, CDR2 SMNVEV (reference sequence).

J is TRBJ1-1 and V is TRBV7-9; 8 positions match TRBD1. V lost 4 bases and J lost 7; bases outside the gene matches: 17. Looked up from germline, CDR1 is SEHNR and CDR2 is FQNEAQ (reference sequence). The CDR3 sequence is 17 residues long. In nucleotides, the CDR3 is TGTGCCAGCAGCTCGAACAGGGGGAACATAGTAAGGGATGAAGCTTTCTTT. It encodes CASSSNRGNIVRDEAFF.

This clone was seen only once. V usage is TRBV6-1 and J usage is TRBJ2-7; 7 bases are a match to TRBD1. The germline CDR1 and CDR2 sequences are MNHNS and SASEGT. The CDR3 totals 15 residues. Germline trimming cut 1 base from V and 4 bases from J; bases unmatched to any gene: 7. The CDR3 here is CASSEVLGQQYEQYF. CDR3 sequence (DNA): TGTGCCAGCAGTGAAGTCCTGGGACAGCAGTACGAGCAGTACTTC.

This chain links TRBV27 with TRBJ2-3; 9 nucleotides match TRBD2. Germline trimming cut 5 bases from V and 1 base from J; bases unmatched to any gene: 10. CDR1 is MNHEY and CDR2 is SMNVEV in the germline V gene (reference sequence). There are 17 residues in the CDR3. CDR3 nucleotide sequence: TGTGCCAGCAGTGGAGTAGCGGGAGTGGGGGGCACAGATACGCAGTATTTT. As protein: CASSGVAGVGGTDTQYF.

The chain links TRBV6-5 to TRBJ1-1; unclear D gene. The CDR3 has 14 residues. V gave up 0 bases and J gave up 6 bases, with 11 bases separating them. Germline V gene data show CDR1 as MNHEY and CDR2 as SVGAGI. The CDR3 coding sequence is TGTGCCAGCAGTTACTCAAGGACGAGGGCTGAAGCTTTCTTT. This gives the protein CASSYSRTRAEAFF.

V gene TRBV9 combines with J gene TRBJ2-3, with a weak D call TRBD2 (6 bases). The CDR3 has 16 amino acids. From germline, CDR1 is SGDLS and CDR2 YYNGEE. Trimming cost V 3 bases and J 2 bases, with 16 bases left between them. The CDR3 spells CASSARRDFYTDTQYF. Written as DNA, the CDR3 is TGTGCCAGCAGCGCAAGAAGGGACTTCTACACAGATACGCAGTATTTT. Full variable domain (remainder filled in from reference TRBV9 and TRBJ2-3): DSGVTQTPKHLITATGQRVTLRCSPRSGDLSVYWYQQSLDQGLQFLIQYYNGEERAKGNILERFSAQQFPDLHSELNLSSLELGDSALYFCASSARRDFYTDTQYFGPGTRLTVL.

CDR3 sequence: CASSSTSGSYNEQFF. The DNA for the CDR3 is TGTGCCAGCAGTTCAACTAGCGGGAGTTACAATGAGCAGTTCTTC. The rearrangement links TRBV7-9 to TRBJ2-1; 11 nucleotides align to TRBD2. The V gene end was trimmed by 6 bases and the J gene end by 4 bases; junction bases not matched to a gene: 5. The CDR3 is 15 residues long. Looked up from germline, CDR1 is SEHNR and CDR2 is FQNEAQ (reference sequence).

This clone was counted only a few times. The genes are TRBV6-5 and TRBJ2-1; TRBD1 matches at 8 bases. Losses at the gene ends were 4 bases for V and 6 bases for J; bases not matched to a gene: 8. Germline CDR1 and CDR2: MNHEY and SVGAGI. The CDR3 is made up of 15 amino acids. The DNA for the CDR3 is TGTGCCAGCAGTTCCCGACAGGGGCCGTCCAATGAGCAGTTCTTC. Translating it yields CASSSRQGPSNEQFF.

This rearrangement joins TRBV28 to TRBJ2-1, with TRBD2 as a possible D gene (6 bases). Germline V CDR1 and CDR2: MDHEN, SYDVKM. Trimming took 3 bases from V and 0 from J, leaving 18 bases between them. The CDR3 runs 18 residues. CDR3 nucleotides: TGTGCCAGCAGTTTTGATGCCCGAGGGAGGTCCTCCTACAATGAGCAGTTCTTC. It translates to CASSFDARGRSSYNEQFF.

The CDR3 DNA sequence: TGTGCCAGCAGAGTCGGGACAACCAGCACAGATACGCAGTATTTT. The encoded protein is CASRVGTTSTDTQYF. V is TRBV6-1 and J is TRBJ2-3, with D perhaps matching TRBD1 (6 bases). The CDR3 has 15 residues. Germline CDR1 reads MNHNS; CDR2 reads SASEGT. Trimming left V 6 bases short and J 0 bases short, with 13 bases between.

The CDR3 sequence is CASSGSSGPYGYTF. CDR3 sequence (DNA): TGTGCCAGCAGTGGGTCTTCCGGTCCCTATGGCTACACCTTC. The chain uses TRBV6-1 and TRBJ1-2, with unresolved D. V was shortened by 4 bases and J by 4 bases, with 13 bases between the two germline ends. CDR1 is MNHNS and CDR2 is SASEGT in the germline V gene. The CDR3 consists of 14 residues.

The chain recombines TRBV6-1 with TRBJ1-2; 7 nucleotides agree with TRBD1. Germline V gene sequence: CDR1 MNHNS, CDR2 SASEGT. The CDR3 runs to 15 residues. V was clipped by 3 bases and J by 4 bases; unmatched bases: 8. The CDR3, as DNA: TGTGCCAGCAGTGACCGGGACAGCCACCGCTATGGCTACACCTTC. Translation: CASSDRDSHRYGYTF.

The V call is TRBV6-1, the J call TRBJ2-7, with 7 bases identical to TRBD2. With 3 bases clipped from V and 4 bases from J, the junction kept 6 bases outside the gene matches. Germline V CDR1 and CDR2: MNHNS, SASEGT. The CDR3 has 14 amino acids. CDR3 DNA sequence: TGTGCCAGCAGTGACACGACTAGCACGTACGAGCAGTACTTC. This encodes CASSDTTSTYEQYF.

The rearrangement uses TRBV5-4 and TRBJ2-7; TRBD2 agrees at 7 bases. This CDR3 region has 12 residues. The J segment lost 6 bases and the V segment lost 3 bases, leaving 3 bases of the junction unmatched. Germline-derived CDR1 and CDR2 are SGHNT and YYREEE (reference sequence). Here the CDR3 reads CASSYGTTEQYF. CDR3 DNA sequence: TGTGCCAGCAGCTACGGGACTACCGAGCAGTACTTC.

V gene TRBV7-9 combines with J gene TRBJ2-5; 15 bases are shared with TRBD2. This CDR3 is 19 amino acids long. The V gene's germline CDR1 is SEHNR and CDR2 FQNEAQ (reference sequence). V lost 4 bases to trimming and J lost 1 base; unmatched junction nucleotides: 10. This CDR3 is CASSYPGTSGRRPQETQYF. The CDR3 DNA reads as TGTGCCAGCAGCTATCCCGGGACTAGCGGGAGGAGGCCCCAAGAGACCCAGTACTTC.

The chain carries TRBV6-1 and TRBJ1-5, with TRBD1 matching 9 bases. Germline loops: CDR1 MNHNS, CDR2 SASEGT. The V gene end was trimmed by 7 bases and the J gene end by 0 bases; junction bases not matched to a gene: 4. The CDR3 runs 15 residues. The CDR3 sequence: CASTWTGDSNQPQHF. CDR3 DNA sequence: TGTGCCAGCACTTGGACAGGGGATAGCAATCAGCCCCAGCATTTT.

This chain joins TRBV29-1 and TRBJ1-2; D is possibly TRBD1 (6 bases). The germline gives CDR1 SQVTM, CDR2 ANQGSEA. The V gene lost 6 bases and the J gene lost 2 bases, with 16 bases spanning the gap. The CDR3 is 14 residues long. The CDR3 reads CSVARDTENYGYTF. The CDR3 bases are TGCAGCGTAGCCCGGGACACCGAGAACTATGGCTACACCTTC.

The chain joins TRBV4-1 to TRBJ1-4, with TRBD1 identical over 8 bases. Per germline, CDR1 MGHRA and CDR2 YSYEKL. The V and J ends lost 2 bases and 8 bases, in that order; junction bases with no gene match: 10. This CDR3 is built from 16 residues. DNA for the CDR3: TGCGCCAGCAGCCAAAGGGGAGCAGGGGGCGAAGAAAAACTGTTTTTT. The encoded protein is CASSQRGAGGEEKLFF.

The V call is TRBV18, the J call TRBJ1-1; D is unresolved. Trimming took 5 bases from V and 5 from J, leaving 21 bases between them. The CDR3 has 16 amino acids. Germline loops: CDR1 KGHSH, CDR2 LQKENI. The CDR3 loop reads CASSSRPQAGRTEAFF. CDR3 in DNA: TGTGCCAGCTCATCCCGGCCCCAGGCTGGGAGGACTGAAGCTTTCTTT.